This TCR beta chain was documented in a study of identical twins (dated by TCRdb to about 2016). Study-wide context: To test whether fetal clonotypes persist, this study deep-sequenced TCR alpha and beta repertoires from monozygotic twins, from unrelated adults of various ages, and from cord blood. To rule out contamination, the twin experiments were replicated at different times with different library preparation protocols. Broad study findings and their caveats: Conclusions relied on cross-sectional statistical analysis, since the same donors could not be followed over many years. Invariant T cells such as MAIT and iNKT could partly confound zero-insertion analyses, though diverse VJ usage argued against this for most clonotypes. The excess sharing between twins in beta out-of-frame sequences was weaker because fewer shared sequences reduced the signal-to-noise ratio. Recombination models systematically underestimated out-of-frame TCR alpha sharing in monozygotic twins but agreed with sharing between unrelated individuals. Out-of-frame TCR alpha sequences shared between twins showed an excess of low generation-probability sequences compared with coincidental sharing between unrelated individuals. Fewer insertions were carried by abundant cord blood beta clonotypes, a similar but weaker trend appeared in young adult naive repertoires, and no such trend appeared in memory repertoires.

The library was built by means of 5' RACE. The instrument was an Illumina HiSeq 2000. A universal primer binding site was introduced by template switching, and a unique molecular identifier was present in the final cDNA, enabling accurate counting of TCR cDNA molecules. First-strand cDNA for TCR alpha and beta chains was synthesized from specific primers in the conserved constant-segment region. Each cDNA library was double barcoded, with a SMART-Mk sample barcode plus Illumina barcodes, to control for contamination. Two successive PCR steps introduced TruSeq adapter sequences along with Illumina sample barcodes. Sequencing of the TCR alpha and beta cDNA libraries was done on the Illumina HiSeq platform using custom primers. The original methods were these. Unique molecular identifiers were extracted from raw reads with MiGEC, and CDR3 positions were determined with MiXCR. Recombination models were inferred per individual with the repgenHMM and IGoR tools using an EM algorithm. The analysis of shared clonotypes was done with the tcR package in R, with sharing normalized by the product of cloneset sizes. To study raw recombination without the effects of thymic and clonal selection, out-of-frame nonproductive sequences were analyzed. The raw public reads went through TCRdb reprocessing: fastp at Q25, MiXCR clone calling, in-frame beta chains kept. Rows merge per CDR3 protein into single entries with the most common DNA and genes. These V and J calls are TCRdb output, not the study's own analysis. A total of under 250,000 distinct CDR3 sequences appear in this sample, 7.5% of them only once. Of the sample, about 5.6% falls within the top ten clones.

Every donor in the study was a healthy Caucasian. The twin cohort consisted of three pairs of female monozygotic twins, all aged about 18 to 29 years. CD4+ and CD8+ T cell populations were isolated with positive isolation kits from Invitrogen. CDR1 KGHDR and CDR2 SFDVKD are derived from the germline V gene. The germline V and J ends show losses of 3 bases and 4 bases respectively, and no gene match explains 3 bases of the junction. The CDR3 numbers 15 residues from cysteine through phenylalanine. Solely the CDR3 DNA is kept, with 45 bases framed from the first base. This clonotype was picked up a small number of times. This receptor's antigen is unknown. There are no base qualities to consult, and no much larger clone falls within one base. The data were also submitted as part of a second study, on yellow fever vaccine responses in identical twins. As the second publication notes: The authors reported that the T cell response to vaccination in identical twins appeared partly convergent and partly personalized. Focusing on identical twins, the study followed the T cell clones that responded to the vaccine, and did so with precision.

The source of this sequence is a woman aged 18-35 years in good health. Sequenced sample: CD8+ T cells sorted from blood. The chain employs TRBV24-1 and TRBJ1-5; 9 junctional bases match TRBD1. CDR3 sequence: CATSDRTGVNQPQHF. In nucleotide form, the sequence is TGTGCCACCAGTGATAGGACAGGGGTGAATCAGCCCCAGCATTTT.